This T cell receptor beta chain originates from a study of cytomegalovirus exposure and HLA in healthy donors. The CDR3 totals 16 residues. Germline values: CDR1 SGHRS, CDR2 YFSETQ. V lost 0 bases and J lost 7, with 16 bases in between. Healthy people donating bone marrow made up the donors. The PCR contained 60 Vbeta and 13 Jbeta primers. Assay: immunoSEQ multiplex PCR; the TCRdb copy retains only in-frame clones and omits some. The sample has about 140,000 clones, 65% to 85% seen once. The rearrangement joins TRBV5-1 to TRBJ1-4, with D unresolved. The TCR was taken from a young man in good health and CMV-seronegative. Sample: PBMCs. In DNA form, the CDR3 reads TGCGCCAGCAGCTTGGTAGGCGGCAGCTCGCGTGAAAAACTGTTTTTT. Translated, it gives CASSLVGGSSREKLFF.